These 26 T cell receptor beta chains came from one sample sequenced in a study of CD8 T cells in ankylosing spondylitis. Findings and caveats of the study: Blood of patients with ankylosing spondylitis appeared to be characterized by a TCR beta motif of several highly homologous variants.

Their antigens remain unidentified. TCRdb used MiXCR to reprocess the 5' RACE reads, holding one entry per CDR3 protein. The sample has roughly 470,000 distinct CDR3 sequences; roughly 27% are singletons. The sequenced material came from blood, either unsorted or a sorted T cell fraction (not recorded which). These receptors came from a male donor with ankylosing spondylitis.

This clonotype was seen just once. The gene calls are TRBV10-3 and TRBJ2-2; D is unresolved. The CDR3 spans 15 residues. V was cut by 10 bases and J by 5 bases, with 20 bases left in between. The germline CDR1 and CDR2 sequences are ENHRY and SYGVKD. DNA of the CDR3: TGTGCCACAAACTCCGGGTCCTATGAGACCGGGGAGCTGTTTTTT. Amino acid sequence: CATNSGSYETGELFF.

This sequence joins TRBV20-1 and TRBJ2-7; the match to TRBD1 covers 9 bases. Per germline, CDR1 DFQATT and CDR2 SNEGSKA (reference sequence). V dropped 6 bases and J dropped 9; count of bases not matched to a gene: 6. This CDR3 has 11 residues. CDR3 residues: CSARDREGQYV. The CDR3 DNA is TGCAGTGCAAGGGACAGGGAGGGGCAGTACGTC.

The chain uses TRBV12-3 or TRBV12-4 and TRBJ1-2; D ambiguous. CDR3 size: 15 residues. With 3 bases removed from V and 7 bases from J, the gap between germline ends came to 18 bases. This CDR3 reads CASSFDPELRVGYTF. DNA of the CDR3: TGTGCCAGCAGTTTTGACCCCGAGCTGCGGGTTGGCTACACCTTC.

The chain employs TRBV10-3 and TRBJ2-6; unclear D gene. This CDR3 contains 16 residues. Between the trimmed V and J ends, which lost 3 bases and 0 bases, there was a span of 9 bases. Germline V gives CDR1 ENHRY, CDR2 SYGVKD. The CDR3, as DNA: TGTGCCATCAGTGAAGTAAGGTACTCTGGGGCCAACGTCCTGACTTTC. This sequence encodes CAISEVRYSGANVLTF.

This clonotype was observed at least ten times. The rearrangement joins TRBV20-1 to TRBJ2-5, with D perhaps TRBD2 (5 bases). Germline V CDR1 and CDR2: DFQATT, SNEGSKA (reference sequence). The CDR3 is 11 amino acids. Trimming left V 1 base short and J 5 bases short, with 5 bases between. In DNA form, the CDR3 reads TGCAGTGCTAGAGGCGGGGAGACCCAGTACTTC. This encodes CSARGGETQYF.

This clonotype was found a few times. V is TRBV18 and J is TRBJ2-6, with 9 nucleotides matching TRBD1. The CDR3 totals 20 residues. V was pared by 3 bases and J by 0 bases, with 12 bases of the junction left unmatched. Per the germline V gene, CDR1 is KGHSH and CDR2 is LQKENI. The CDR3 coding sequence is TGTGCCAGCTCACCGATTATTCCGGGACAGGGTAACTCTGGGGCCAACGTCCTGACTTTC. This gives the protein CASSPIIPGQGNSGANVLTF. The full variable domain, its missing parts supplied by reference TRBV18 and TRBJ2-6, is NAGVMQNPRHLVRRRGQEARLRCSPMKGHSHVYWYRQLPEEGLKFMVYLQKENIIDESGMPKERFSAEFPKEGPSILRIQQVVRGDSAAYFCASSPIIPGQGNSGANVLTFGAGSRLTVL.

In its sample, this clonotype was seen a few times. This rearrangement joins TRBV7-2 to TRBJ2-3; 11 nucleotides align to TRBD2. This CDR3 has 15 residues. V lost 6 bases to trimming and J lost 3 bases; unmatched junction nucleotides: 5. Germline assignment: CDR1 SGHTA and CDR2 FQGNSA. CDR3: CASRPRLAGTDTQYF. In DNA form, the CDR3 reads TGTGCCAGCAGGCCTCGACTAGCGGGAACAGATACGCAGTATTTT.

This clonotype was counted only a few times. The V gene is TRBV24-1, the J gene TRBJ2-2, with D uncertain. This CDR3 region has 15 residues. Per germline, CDR1 KGHDR and CDR2 SFDVKD. V shed 0 bases and J shed 6 bases, with 10 bases lying between them. The CDR3 DNA follows: TGTGCCACCAGTGATTTGGACTCTACGGCCGGGGAGCTGTTTTTT. Its protein is CATSDLDSTAGELFF.

This clonotype was seen a few times. The V gene is TRBV29-1, the J gene TRBJ2-5; D perhaps matches TRBD2 (5 bases). Germline assignment: CDR1 SQVTM and CDR2 ANQGSEA. With 4 bases removed from V and 3 bases from J, the gap between germline ends came to 18 bases. The CDR3 sequence is 15 residues long. The CDR3 nucleotides are TGCAGCGTTGTTGGTGGGCGGAGGCCGGAAGAGACCCAGTACTTC. This encodes CSVVGGRRPEETQYF.

This clonotype turned up a few times. The chain employs TRBV20-1 and TRBJ2-5; D possibly corresponds to TRBD1 (6 bases). The V gene lost 3 bases and the J gene lost 2 bases, with 13 bases spanning the gap. This CDR3 spans 14 amino acids. Germline CDR1 is DFQATT and CDR2 is SNEGSKA (reference sequence). CDR3 amino acids: CSARDPTGQETQYF. The CDR3 nucleotides are TGCAGTGCTAGGGATCCGACAGGTCAAGAGACCCAGTACTTC.

V is TRBV4-1 and J is TRBJ1-2; D possibly corresponds to TRBD1 (6 bases). The CDR3 sequence is 15 residues long. Deletions cut 5 bases from V and 8 bases from J, with 21 bases between. The germline V gene encodes CDR1 MGHRA and CDR2 YSYEKL. The DNA for the CDR3 is TGCGCCAGCAGCACCAGACAGGCGGGGTCGGGAGGCTACACCTTC. It specifies CASSTRQAGSGGYTF.

J is TRBJ2-1 and V is TRBV3-1; TRBD1 agrees at 8 bases. V lost 4 bases, J lost 9 bases, and 11 bases stayed unmatched. Germline V CDR1 and CDR2: LGHDT, YNNKEL (reference sequence). This CDR3 has 15 residues. The CDR3 DNA follows: TGTGCCAGCAGCCCCAACCGGGACAGGCCTGTTGAGCAGTTCTTC. This encodes CASSPNRDRPVEQFF.

In this sample, this clonotype turned up many times. The chain employs TRBV7-9 and TRBJ2-3; D is unclear. V gave up 5 bases and J gave up 6 bases, with 6 bases separating them. The CDR3 is made up of 11 amino acids. Germline V gene sequence: CDR1 SEHNR, CDR2 FQNEAQ (reference sequence). DNA of the CDR3: TGTGCCAGCAGCCGCCGGGATACGCAGTATTTT. Translation: CASSRRDTQYF.

This clonotype has just a few counts. In DNA, the CDR3 is TGTGCCAGCAGCCGAGGGGGGGCCCATCAGCCCCAGCATTTT. It is translated as CASSRGGAHQPQHF. V is TRBV27 and J is TRBJ1-5; D may be TRBD1 (6 bases). The CDR3 has 14 amino acids. From germline, CDR1 is MNHEY and CDR2 SMNVEV (reference sequence). V lost 6 bases and J lost 5, with 14 bases in between.

The V call is TRBV29-1, the J call TRBJ2-1; 8 bases are a match to TRBD2. The V gene end was trimmed by 6 bases and the J gene end by 6 bases; junction bases not matched to a gene: 10. The CDR3 loop spans 14 amino acids. Germline loops: CDR1 SQVTM, CDR2 ANQGSEA. CDR3 sequence reads: CSVKGLVESNEQFF. The CDR3 nucleotides are TGCAGCGTAAAGGGACTAGTGGAAAGCAATGAGCAGTTCTTC.

The J gene is TRBJ2-1, the V gene TRBV6-1; TRBD2 is a possible D gene (6 bases). Trimming took off 6 bases at V and 7 bases at J, with 19 bases between the two ends. The CDR3 loop spans 15 amino acids. Germline lookup yields CDR1 MNHNS and CDR2 SASEGT. CDR3 nucleotide sequence: TGTGCCAGCAGACCCCCCGCGGGATCTTGGAATGAGCAGTTCTTC. This sequence encodes CASRPPAGSWNEQFF.

The chain is built from TRBV18 and TRBJ1-2, with no clear D. CDR3 size: 13 residues. Germline V gives CDR1 KGHSH, CDR2 LQKENI. Trimming took off 3 bases at V and 8 bases at J, with 13 bases between the two ends. The CDR3 DNA follows: TGTGCCAGCTCACCTGAACGACGGTCGGGCTACACCTTC. Its protein product is CASSPERRSGYTF.

This clonotype showed up just a few times. The rearrangement uses TRBV5-1 and TRBJ1-6; no reliable D call. Germline lookup yields CDR1 SGHRS and CDR2 YFSETQ. Trimming took off 4 bases at V and 2 bases at J, with 10 bases between the two ends. The CDR3 length is 15 residues. CDR3 region: CASSPAQPYNSPLHF. The CDR3 DNA reads as TGCGCCAGCAGCCCCGCTCAGCCCTATAATTCACCCCTCCACTTT.

The CDR3 DNA reads TGCAGTGCTAGTAAGGGACTAGCGGGGCGCACAGATACGCAGTATTTT. Amino acid sequence: CSASKGLAGRTDTQYF. The rearrangement uses TRBV20-1 and TRBJ2-3; TRBD2 agrees at 13 bases. The V segment lost 3 bases and the J segment 1 base; nucleotides outside the gene matches: 4. Germline V lookup: CDR1 DFQATT, CDR2 SNEGSKA (reference sequence). This CDR3 contains 16 residues.

The chain uses TRBV18 and TRBJ1-2; D perhaps matches TRBD1 (6 bases). This CDR3 has 13 amino acids. Germline CDR1 is KGHSH and CDR2 is LQKENI. The V and J ends lost 3 bases and 4 bases respectively, with 9 bases between them. The CDR3 loop is CASSPDSGYGYTF. The CDR3 DNA reads TGTGCCAGCTCACCGGACAGCGGCTATGGCTACACCTTC.

The rearrangement joins TRBV5-1 to TRBJ2-2; 8 bases are a match to TRBD2. Germline V gene data show CDR1 as SGHRS and CDR2 as YFSETQ. This CDR3 is 15 amino acids long. V dropped 5 bases and J dropped 5; count of bases not matched to a gene: 8. The CDR3: CASRGLTSETGELFF. The CDR3 DNA follows: TGCGCCAGCAGGGGTCTGACTAGCGAGACCGGGGAGCTGTTTTTT.

There are a few counts of this clonotype. This chain links TRBV4-1 with TRBJ1-3; D may be TRBD1 (5 bases). Germline CDR1 MGHRA, CDR2 YSYEKL. V was shortened by 0 bases and J by 7 bases, with 16 bases between the two germline ends. The CDR3 has 16 amino acids. CDR3: CASSQDSLPGLNTIYF. The CDR3 region has the DNA TGCGCCAGCAGCCAAGATTCGCTGCCAGGGTTGAACACCATATATTTT.

This clonotype was recorded a few times. The chain links TRBV12-3 or TRBV12-4 to TRBJ1-2; D is uncertain. The CDR3 length is 15 residues. Trimming removed 7 bases at V and 4 bases at J, with 19 bases between. The CDR3 protein is CASTTYKGSGYGYTF. CDR3 DNA sequence: TGTGCCAGCACCACGTACAAGGGAAGTGGCTATGGCTACACCTTC.

The chain uses TRBV12-3 or TRBV12-4 and TRBJ1-4, with 10 bases matching TRBD1. V dropped 4 bases and J dropped 6; count of bases not matched to a gene: 5. The CDR3 contains 15 residues. The CDR3 here is CASSSQGTGDEKLFF. CDR3 in DNA: TGTGCCAGCAGTTCACAGGGGACAGGGGATGAAAAACTGTTTTTT.

This clonotype occurred many times. The chain carries TRBV9 and TRBJ2-7; no clear D gene. V was shortened by 3 bases and J by 1 base, with 14 bases between the two germline ends. Germline CDR1 SGDLS, CDR2 YYNGEE. The CDR3 length is 15 residues. CDR3 sequence: CASSANVLPSYEQYF. As DNA, the CDR3 is TGTGCCAGCAGCGCCAACGTTTTACCGTCCTACGAGCAGTACTTC.

This clonotype occurred once. The gene calls are TRBV10-2 and TRBJ2-1, with TRBD2 matching over 10 bases. The V and J ends lost 6 bases and 8 bases, in that order; junction bases with no gene match: 10. CDR1 and CDR2 from the germline V gene are WSHSY and SAAADI. The CDR3 is 15 amino acids. The CDR3 DNA is TGCGCCAGCAGGGCAGGCGGGACTAGCGTCCATGAGCAGTTCTTC. Translation gives CASRAGGTSVHEQFF.